This T cell receptor beta chain was found in a study of CD8+CD57+ T cells in acquired aplastic anemia. CD8+CD57+ cell expansion, shown by flow cytometry, had occurred in the patients selected for sequencing. Every patient was diagnosed with severe acquired aplastic anemia. Genomic DNA acted as the template from which TCR beta VDJ combination and CDR3 sequence profiling were carried out. Each CDR3 protein gets one entry after TCRdb re-called the reads with MiXCR. This table has hundreds of thousands of distinct CDR3 sequences, more than 25% appearing once. This clonotype is a singleton in its sample. This CDR3 contains 16 residues. Deletions cut 5 bases from V and 0 bases from J, with 17 bases between. Germline V gene data show CDR1 as SGHAT and CDR2 as FQDESV (reference sequence).

The receptor was derived from a human donor with aplastic anemia. This chain connects TRBV11-1 to TRBJ2-7; TRBD2 is a possible D gene (6 bases). Sample: sorted CD4+, CD8+, or CD8+CD57+ T cells (not recorded which) from PBMCs. The CDR3 loop reads CASSPGGKGLSYEQYF. CDR3 in DNA: TGTGCCAGCAGCCCAGGAGGGAAAGGGCTCTCCTACGAGCAGTACTTC.